This TCR beta chain appears in the sequencing data of a study of blood T cells in healthy people across ages. Study-level findings and limits: Calculation of diversity from one million T cells yielded estimates considered to be underestimates.

The use of a sample-barcoded 5' primer and a J-beta primer mix characterized a second PCR of roughly 7 to 12 cycles. MiXCR, run by TCRdb on the 5' RACE reads, gives a single entry per CDR3 protein. Among about 640,000 distinct CDR3 sequences listed, 40% to 45% were seen once. Germline V CDR1 and CDR2: KGHDR, SFDVKD. This CDR3 region has 16 residues. The V segment lost 3 bases and the J segment 7 bases; nucleotides outside the gene matches: 8. To note about this clonotype: What it binds is not known.

This rearrangement joins TRBV24-1 to TRBJ2-1; 10 nucleotides line up with TRBD2. The sequenced sample was blood. This TCR derives from a man older than 75 in good health. CDR3 residues: CATSDPGLAEVNEQFF. The CDR3 DNA reads TGTGCCACCAGTGATCCAGGACTAGCGGAGGTGAATGAGCAGTTCTTC.